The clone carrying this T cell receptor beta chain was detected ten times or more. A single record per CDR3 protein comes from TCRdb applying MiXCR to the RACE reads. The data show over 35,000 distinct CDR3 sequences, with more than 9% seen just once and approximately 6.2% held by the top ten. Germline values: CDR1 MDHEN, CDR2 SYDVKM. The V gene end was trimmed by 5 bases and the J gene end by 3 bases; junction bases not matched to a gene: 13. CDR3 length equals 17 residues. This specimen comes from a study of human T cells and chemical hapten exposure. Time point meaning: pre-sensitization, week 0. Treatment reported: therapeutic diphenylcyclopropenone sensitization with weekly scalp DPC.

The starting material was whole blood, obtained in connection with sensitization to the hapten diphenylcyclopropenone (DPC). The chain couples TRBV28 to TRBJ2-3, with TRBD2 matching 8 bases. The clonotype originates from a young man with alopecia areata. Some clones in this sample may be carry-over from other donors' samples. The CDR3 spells CASSTTSGTSWTDTQYF. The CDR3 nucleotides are TGTGCCAGCAGTACCACCTCCGGGACTAGTTGGACAGATACGCAGTATTTT.